These T cell receptor beta chains were read from a single sample in a study of blood T cell repertoires in COVID-19. Assay: immunoSEQ multiplex PCR; the TCRdb copy retains only in-frame clones and omits some. The table records under 45,000 clones, around four fifths of them present only once. The sequencing sample was made of peripheral blood. The receptors come from a man aged 45-65 years with active COVID-19. Both conserved end residues are part of each CDR3. The order of the fields is clone size, J gene, V gene, D gene, CDR3 protein, CDR3 DNA. The D gene is left open where the match is weak. Where a row states a size, it is once, few, many or the class of an expanded clone; other rows omit it.

>NA|TRBJ2-2|TRBV9|TRBD1
CASSASGTGSWTGELFF
TGTGCCAGCAGCGCATCCGGGACAGGGTCGTGGACCGGGGAGCTGTTTTTT
>NA|TRBJ1-2|TRBV19|NA
CASSISGPEGYTF
TGTGCCAGTAGTATAAGTGGGCCGGAAGGCTACACCTTC
>once|TRBJ2-3|TRBV5-1|NA
CASSLDSRRTDTQYF
TGCGCCAGCAGCTTGGACAGTCGGAGGACAGATACGCAGTATTTT
>NA|TRBJ2-3|TRBV24-1|TRBD2
CATSDLQIGRGGTDTQYF
TGTGCCACCAGTGATTTGCAAATTGGGCGGGGGGGCACAGATACGCAGTATTTT
>NA|TRBJ2-1|TRBV19|NA
CASSIKTGGLNEQFF
TGTGCCAGTAGTATAAAAACGGGGGGCCTTAATGAGCAGTTCTTC
>NA|TRBJ1-2|TRBV6-4|TRBD1
CASSDSNRMGQGASYTF
TGTGCCAGCAGTGACTCGAATCGGATGGGACAGGGGGCTAGCTACACCTTC
>once|TRBJ2-1|TRBV29-1|TRBD1
CSAKDRGYNEQFF
TGCAGCGCCAAGGACAGGGGCTACAATGAGCAGTTCTTC
>NA|TRBJ1-5|TRBV2|TRBD1
CASSRQGAQPQHF
TGTGCCAGCAGTCGACAGGGGGCCCAGCCCCAGCATTTT
>NA|TRBJ2-5|TRBV7-3|TRBD2
CASSLSGSEWETQYF
TGTGCCAGCAGCTTAAGCGGGAGCGAATGGGAGACCCAGTACTTC
>NA|TRBJ1-4|TRBV19|NA
CASSIRTGTTNEKLFF
TGTGCCAGTAGTATCCGAACAGGGACAACTAATGAAAAACTGTTTTTT
>NA|TRBJ2-1|TRBV6-5|TRBD1
CASSLRTGPYNEQFF
TGTGCCAGCAGTCTCAGGACAGGGCCCTACAATGAGCAGTTCTTC
>once|TRBJ2-1|TRBV30|NA
CAWADSRRREQFF
TGTGCCTGGGCCGACAGCCGCAGGCGTGAGCAGTTCTTC
>NA|TRBJ2-1|TRBV5-6|NA
CASSVLYNEQFF
TGTGCCAGCAGCGTTCTCTACAATGAGCAGTTCTTC
>NA|TRBJ1-5|TRBV28|NA
CASSLQGLSNQPQHF
TGTGCCAGCAGTTTGCAGGGATTAAGCAATCAGCCCCAGCATTTT
>NA|TRBJ1-2|TRBV7-8|TRBD1
CASSRTGLSYGYTF
TGTGCCAGCAGCCGGACAGGTTTATCTTATGGCTACACCTTC
>NA|TRBJ2-1|TRBV18|TRBD2
CASSPGLAGENEQFF
TGTGCCAGCTCACCGGGACTAGCGGGAGAAAATGAGCAGTTCTTC
>NA|TRBJ2-3|TRBV20-1|NA
CSGEVLDTQYF
TGCAGTGGAGAGGTCTTAGATACGCAGTATTTT
>NA|TRBJ1-1|TRBV11-3|NA
CASSLRGNTEAFF
TGTGCCAGCAGTTTAAGAGGGAACACTGAAGCTTTCTTT
>once|TRBJ2-1|TRBV2|NA
CASSRTGPSSYNEQFF
TGTGCCAGCAGTCGAACAGGGCCCAGCTCCTACAATGAGCAGTTCTTC
>once|TRBJ1-6|TRBV28|NA
CASRGTISPLHF
TGTGCCAGCAGAGGGACAATCTCACCCCTCCACTTT
>NA|TRBJ1-1|TRBV7-3|TRBD1
CASSLTEDRLNTEAFF
TGTGCCAGCAGCTTAACCGAGGACAGGTTGAACACTGAAGCTTTCTTT
>NA|TRBJ1-1|TRBV12-3/TRBV12-4|NA
CASSFQLNTEAFF
TGTGCCAGCAGTTTTCAGTTGAACACTGAAGCTTTCTTT
>few|TRBJ2-7|TRBV5-6|TRBD1
CASSPGTGRIYEQYF
TGTGCCAGCAGCCCGGGGACAGGGAGGATCTACGAGCAGTACTTC
>once|TRBJ2-2|TRBV13|NA
CASSSPGQELFF
TGTGCCAGCAGCTCACCCGGTCAGGAGCTGTTTTTT
>once|TRBJ1-1|TRBV2|TRBD1
CASSGRTGGNTEAFF
TGTGCCAGCAGTGGCAGGACAGGGGGGAACACTGAAGCTTTCTTT
>NA|TRBJ1-6|TRBV28|TRBD1
CASRTRDRPNSPLHF
TGTGCCAGCAGGACTCGGGACAGGCCTAATTCACCCCTCCACTTT
>NA|TRBJ2-1|TRBV7-9|TRBD2
CASSSSSGSYNEQFF
TGTGCCAGCAGCTCCTCTAGCGGATCCTACAATGAGCAGTTCTTC
>NA|TRBJ2-3|TRBV6-2/TRBV6-3|TRBD2
CASSYRAGGPRDTQYF
TGTGCCAGCAGTTACAGGGCGGGGGGGCCTCGAGATACGCAGTATTTT
>NA|TRBJ1-2|TRBV5-4|NA
CASSLVGGFYGYTF
TGTGCCAGCAGCTTGGTCGGGGGGTTCTATGGCTACACCTTC
>NA|TRBJ2-1|TRBV7-2|TRBD2
CASSFRLAGRNEQFF
TGTGCCAGCAGCTTTAGACTAGCGGGGAGGAATGAGCAGTTCTTC
>NA|TRBJ2-6|TRBV11-3|NA
CASSLGSGSGANVLTF
TGTGCCAGCAGCTTAGGTTCGGGCTCTGGGGCCAACGTCCTGACTTTC
>NA|TRBJ2-7|TRBV6-6|NA
CASSYSTVHYEQYF
TGTGCCAGCAGTTACTCGACAGTCCACTACGAGCAGTACTTC
>NA|TRBJ2-7|TRBV5-1|NA
CASSLQGYEQYF
TGCGCCAGCAGCTTACAGGGATACGAGCAGTACTTC
>NA|TRBJ2-4|TRBV28|NA
CASSLSVLAKNIQYF
TGTGCCAGCAGTCTGTCAGTTTTAGCCAAAAACATTCAGTACTTC
>NA|TRBJ2-2|TRBV4-3|TRBD2
CASSQFFGGGSGTTGELFF
TGCGCCAGCAGCCAATTCTTTGGCGGGGGATCAGGTACCACCGGGGAGCTGTTTTTT
>NA|TRBJ2-5|TRBV5-1|NA
CASSQQPAGKQETQYF
TGCGCCAGCAGCCAACAGCCAGCGGGCAAACAAGAGACCCAGTACTTC
>NA|TRBJ1-1|TRBV19|NA
CASTDTPGKYTEAFF
TGTGCCAGTACCGATACACCGGGAAAATACACTGAAGCTTTCTTT